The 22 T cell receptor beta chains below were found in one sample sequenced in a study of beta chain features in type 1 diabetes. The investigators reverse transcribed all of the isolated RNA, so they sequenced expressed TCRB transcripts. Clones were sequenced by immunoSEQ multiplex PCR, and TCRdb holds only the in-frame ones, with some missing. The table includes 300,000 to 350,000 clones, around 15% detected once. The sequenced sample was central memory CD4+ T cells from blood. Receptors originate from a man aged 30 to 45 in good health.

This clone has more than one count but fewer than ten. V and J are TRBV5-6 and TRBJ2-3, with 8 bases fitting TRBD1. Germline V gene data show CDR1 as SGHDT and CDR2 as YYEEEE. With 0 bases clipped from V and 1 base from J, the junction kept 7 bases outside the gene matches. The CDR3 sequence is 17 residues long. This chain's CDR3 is CASSLDLQGDGTDTQYF. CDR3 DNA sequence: TGTGCCAGCAGCTTGGATTTACAGGGGGATGGCACAGATACGCAGTATTTT.

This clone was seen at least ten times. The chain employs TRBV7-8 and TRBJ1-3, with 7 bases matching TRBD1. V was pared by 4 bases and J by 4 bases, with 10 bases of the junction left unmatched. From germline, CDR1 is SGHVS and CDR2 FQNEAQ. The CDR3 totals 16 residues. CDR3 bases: TGTGCCAGCAGCTCCACACGACAGGGTTCAGGAAACACCATATATTTT. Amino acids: CASSSTRQGSGNTIYF.

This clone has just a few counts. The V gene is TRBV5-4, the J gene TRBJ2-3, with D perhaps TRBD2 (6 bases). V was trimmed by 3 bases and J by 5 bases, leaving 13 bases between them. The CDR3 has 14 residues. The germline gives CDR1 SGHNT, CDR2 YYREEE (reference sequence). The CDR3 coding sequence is TGTGCCAGCAGCTCTGTCGGGAGAATAGATACGCAGTATTTT. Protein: CASSSVGRIDTQYF.

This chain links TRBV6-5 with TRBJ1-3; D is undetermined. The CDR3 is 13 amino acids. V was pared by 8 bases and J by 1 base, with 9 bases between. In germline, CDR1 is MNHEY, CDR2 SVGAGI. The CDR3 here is CASGDLSGNTIYF. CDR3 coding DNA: TGTGCCAGCGGTGACTTATCTGGAAACACCATATATTTT.

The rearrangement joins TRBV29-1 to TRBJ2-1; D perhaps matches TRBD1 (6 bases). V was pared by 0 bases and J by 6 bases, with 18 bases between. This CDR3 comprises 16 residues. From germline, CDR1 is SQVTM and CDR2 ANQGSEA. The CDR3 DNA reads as TGCAGCGTTGAAGATTTCGCCCAACAGGGCACCAATGAGCAGTTCTTC. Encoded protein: CSVEDFAQQGTNEQFF.

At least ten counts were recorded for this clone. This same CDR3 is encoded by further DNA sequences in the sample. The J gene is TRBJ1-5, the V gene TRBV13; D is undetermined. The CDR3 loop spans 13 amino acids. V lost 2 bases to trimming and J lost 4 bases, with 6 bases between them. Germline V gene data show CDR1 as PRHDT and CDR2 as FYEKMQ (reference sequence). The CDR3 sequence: CASSLSRNQPQHF. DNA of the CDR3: TGTGCCAGCAGCTTATCCAGAAATCAGCCCCAGCATTTT.

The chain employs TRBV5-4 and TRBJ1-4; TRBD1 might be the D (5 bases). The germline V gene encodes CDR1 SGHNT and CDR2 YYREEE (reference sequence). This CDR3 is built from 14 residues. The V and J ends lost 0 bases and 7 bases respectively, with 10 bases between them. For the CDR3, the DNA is TGTGCCAGCAGCTTGGGGGGGTATAGTGAAAAACTGTTTTTT. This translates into CASSLGGYSEKLFF. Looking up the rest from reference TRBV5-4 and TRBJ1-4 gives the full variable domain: ETGVTQSPTHLIKTRGQQVTLRCSSQSGHNTVSWYQQALGQGPQFIFQYYREEENGRGNFPPRFSGLQFPNYSSELNVNALELDDSALYLCASSLGGYSEKLFFGSGTQLSVL.

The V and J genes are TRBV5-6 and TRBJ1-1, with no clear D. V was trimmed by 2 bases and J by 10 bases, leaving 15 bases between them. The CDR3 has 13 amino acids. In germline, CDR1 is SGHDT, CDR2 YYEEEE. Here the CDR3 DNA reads TGTGCCAGCAGCTTAGGTCTCCGGGCGGGAGCTTTCTTT. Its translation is CASSLGLRAGAFF.

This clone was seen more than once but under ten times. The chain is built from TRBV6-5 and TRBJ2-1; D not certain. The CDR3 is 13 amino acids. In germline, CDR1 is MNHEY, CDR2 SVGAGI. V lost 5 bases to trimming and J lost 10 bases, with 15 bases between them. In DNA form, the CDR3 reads TGTGCCAGCAGTGAAGCTGGGCGGCGGGAGCAGTTCTTC. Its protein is CASSEAGRREQFF.

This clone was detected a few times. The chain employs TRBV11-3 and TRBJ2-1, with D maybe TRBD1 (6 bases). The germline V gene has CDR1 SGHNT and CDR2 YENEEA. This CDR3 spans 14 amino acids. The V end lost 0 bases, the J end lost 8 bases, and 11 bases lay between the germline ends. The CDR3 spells CASSLEAGGHEQFF. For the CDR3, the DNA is TGTGCCAGCAGCTTAGAGGCTGGGGGCCATGAGCAGTTCTTC.

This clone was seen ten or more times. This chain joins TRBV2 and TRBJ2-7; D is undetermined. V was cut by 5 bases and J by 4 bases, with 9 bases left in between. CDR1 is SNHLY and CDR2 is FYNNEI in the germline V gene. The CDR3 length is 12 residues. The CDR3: CASSNSPYEQYV. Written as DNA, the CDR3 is TGTGCCAGCAGTAACAGCCCTTACGAGCAGTACGTC.

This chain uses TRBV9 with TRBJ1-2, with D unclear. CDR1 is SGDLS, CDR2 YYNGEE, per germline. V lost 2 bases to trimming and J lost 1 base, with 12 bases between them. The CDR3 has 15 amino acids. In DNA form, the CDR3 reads TGTGCCAGCAGCGTGGAACTAGATTTTAACTATGGCTACACCTTC. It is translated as CASSVELDFNYGYTF.

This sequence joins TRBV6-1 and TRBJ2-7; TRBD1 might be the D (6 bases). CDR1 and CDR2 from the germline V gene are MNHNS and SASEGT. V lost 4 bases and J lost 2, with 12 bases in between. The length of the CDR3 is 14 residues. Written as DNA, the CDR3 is TGTGCCAGCAGTGCCCGGACAGAGACCTACGAGCAGTACGTC. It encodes CASSARTETYEQYV.

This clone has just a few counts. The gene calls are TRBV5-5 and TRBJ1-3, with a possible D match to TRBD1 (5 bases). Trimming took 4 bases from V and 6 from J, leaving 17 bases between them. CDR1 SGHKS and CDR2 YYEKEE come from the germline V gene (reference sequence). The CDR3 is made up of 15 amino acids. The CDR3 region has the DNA TGTGCCAGCAGCCAAGATGATCGCAGGGAAAACACCATATATTTT. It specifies CASSQDDRRENTIYF.

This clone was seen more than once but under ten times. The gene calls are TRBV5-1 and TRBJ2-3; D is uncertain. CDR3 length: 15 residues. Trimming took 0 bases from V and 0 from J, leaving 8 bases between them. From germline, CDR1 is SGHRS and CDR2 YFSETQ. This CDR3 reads CASSLGLGSTDTQYF. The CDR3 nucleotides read TGCGCCAGCAGCTTGGGGCTAGGGAGCACAGATACGCAGTATTTT.

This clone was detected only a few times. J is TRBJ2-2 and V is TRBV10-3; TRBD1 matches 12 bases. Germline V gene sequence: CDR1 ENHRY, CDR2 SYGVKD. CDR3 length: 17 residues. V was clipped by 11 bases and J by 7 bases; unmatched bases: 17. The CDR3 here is CAVSPGGQGAGSGELFF. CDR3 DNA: TGTGCCGTAAGCCCCGGGGGACAGGGGGCCGGTAGCGGGGAGCTGTTTTTT.

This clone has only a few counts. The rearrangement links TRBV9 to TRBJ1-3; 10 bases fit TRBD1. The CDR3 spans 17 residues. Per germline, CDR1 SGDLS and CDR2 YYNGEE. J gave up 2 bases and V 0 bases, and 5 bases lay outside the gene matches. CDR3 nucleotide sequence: TGTGCCAGCAGCGTAGACGCCGGACAGGGGGCTGGAAACACCATATATTTT. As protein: CASSVDAGQGAGNTIYF. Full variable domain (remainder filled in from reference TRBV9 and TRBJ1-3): DSGVTQTPKHLITATGQRVTLRCSPRSGDLSVYWYQQSLDQGLQFLIQYYNGEERAKGNILERFSAQQFPDLHSELNLSSLELGDSALYFCASSVDAGQGAGNTIYFGEGSWLTVV.

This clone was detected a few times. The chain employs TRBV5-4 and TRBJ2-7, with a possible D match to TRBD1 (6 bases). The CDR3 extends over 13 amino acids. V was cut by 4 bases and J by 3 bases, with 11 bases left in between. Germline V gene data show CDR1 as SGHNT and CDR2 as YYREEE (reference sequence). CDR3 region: CASSDQGLYEQYF. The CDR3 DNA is TGTGCCAGCAGCGACCAGGGGCTCTACGAGCAGTACTTC. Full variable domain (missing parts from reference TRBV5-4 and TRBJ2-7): ETGVTQSPTHLIKTRGQQVTLRCSSQSGHNTVSWYQQALGQGPQFIFQYYREEENGRGNFPPRFSGLQFPNYSSELNVNALELDDSALYLCASSDQGLYEQYFGPGTRLTVT.

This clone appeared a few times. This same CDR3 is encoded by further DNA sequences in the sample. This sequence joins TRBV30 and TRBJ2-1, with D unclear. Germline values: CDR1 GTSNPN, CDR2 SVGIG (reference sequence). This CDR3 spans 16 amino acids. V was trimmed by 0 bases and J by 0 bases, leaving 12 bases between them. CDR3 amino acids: CAWSVLGLSSYNEQFF. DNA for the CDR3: TGTGCCTGGAGTGTACTCGGGCTCAGCTCCTACAATGAGCAGTTCTTC.

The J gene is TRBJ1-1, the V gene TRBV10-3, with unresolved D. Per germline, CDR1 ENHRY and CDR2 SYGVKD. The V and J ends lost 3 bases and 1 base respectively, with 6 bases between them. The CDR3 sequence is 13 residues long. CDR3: CAISEEGNTEAFF. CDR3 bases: TGTGCCATCAGTGAAGAGGGGAACACTGAAGCTTTCTTT.

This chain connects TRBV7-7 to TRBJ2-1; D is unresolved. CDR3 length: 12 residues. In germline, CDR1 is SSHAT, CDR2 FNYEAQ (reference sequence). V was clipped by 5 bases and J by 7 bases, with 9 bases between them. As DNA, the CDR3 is TGTGCCAGCAGCCCCGATCGGAATGAGCAGTTCTTC. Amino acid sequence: CASSPDRNEQFF.

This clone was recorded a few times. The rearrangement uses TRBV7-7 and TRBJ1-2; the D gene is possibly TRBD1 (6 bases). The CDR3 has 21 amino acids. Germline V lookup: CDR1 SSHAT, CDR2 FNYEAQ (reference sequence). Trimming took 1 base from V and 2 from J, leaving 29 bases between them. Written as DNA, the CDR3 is TGTGCCAGCAGCTTAGAGGGGCGCCGGACAGAGGGCGTCCTCCCAAACTATGGCTACACCTTC. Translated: CASSLEGRRTEGVLPNYGYTF.